This passage covers 24 T cell receptor beta chains from one sample sequenced in a study of cytomegalovirus exposure and HLA in healthy donors. Primers included in the PCR were 60 Vbeta and 13 Jbeta primers. TCRdb keeps only in-frame clones here, not all; method: immunoSEQ multiplex PCR. The table includes about 200,000 clones, more than 75% detected once. Sequencing input: PBMCs. The receptor source for this set is a man aged 40-50 years in good health and CMV-seropositive.

This clone has only a few counts. V usage is TRBV14 and J usage is TRBJ1-1; 7 nucleotides align to TRBD1. Germline trimming cut 3 bases from V and 2 bases from J; bases unmatched to any gene: 3. The CDR3 spans 14 residues. Germline V lookup: CDR1 SGHDN, CDR2 FVKESK. CDR3 nucleotide sequence: TGTGCCAGCAGCCAGACAGGGCATAACACTGAAGCTTTCTTT. Its translation: CASSQTGHNTEAFF.

The rearrangement joins TRBV12-5 to TRBJ1-5; TRBD1 is a possible D gene (5 bases). V was cut by 7 bases and J by 2 bases, with 12 bases left in between. This CDR3 comprises 14 residues. The germline V gene has CDR1 LGHNT and CDR2 FRNRAP. The DNA for the CDR3 is TGTGCTAGTGCCCTCGACAGCGGCAATCAGCCCCAGCATTTT. This codes for CASALDSGNQPQHF.

The chain is built from TRBV2 and TRBJ2-5, with D perhaps matching TRBD1 (7 bases). Deletions cut 5 bases from V and 5 bases from J, with 18 bases between. Germline values: CDR1 SNHLY, CDR2 FYNNEI. The CDR3 sequence is 15 residues long. Here the CDR3 reads CASSLVGGGAETQYF. The DNA of the CDR3 is TGTGCCAGCAGTCTTGTCGGAGGGGGCGCGGAGACCCAGTACTTC.

CDR3 coding DNA: TGCGCCAGCAGCTTGGGGGCTAGCGGGCTTAGGATCGAGCAGTACTTC. Translating gives CASSLGASGLRIEQYF. The V and J genes are TRBV5-1 and TRBJ2-7; 8 nucleotides align to TRBD2. CDR1 is SGHRS, CDR2 YFSETQ, per germline. Trimming removed 0 bases from V and 6 bases from J; junction bases left unmatched: 11. This CDR3 region has 16 residues.

The rearrangement uses TRBV30 and TRBJ1-5; 9 bases fit TRBD1. The V and J ends lost 5 bases and 0 bases, in that order; junction bases with no gene match: 8. Germline V gene sequence: CDR1 GTSNPN, CDR2 SVGIG (reference sequence). The CDR3 sequence is 16 residues long. CDR3 region: CAWGQGSFLSNQPQHF. The CDR3 DNA is TGTGCCTGGGGACAGGGGAGTTTTCTTAGCAATCAGCCCCAGCATTTT.

Only a few counts were recorded for this clone. The V and J genes are TRBV7-2 and TRBJ2-1; no clear D. Deletions cut 5 bases from V and 4 bases from J, with 15 bases between. Germline values: CDR1 SGHTA, CDR2 FQGNSA. The CDR3 contains 15 residues. The CDR3 DNA is TGTGCCAGCAGCACCCGTCGCGTGAGGTACAATGAGCAGTTCTTC. Amino acids: CASSTRRVRYNEQFF.

The rearrangement joins TRBV6-1 to TRBJ2-1; TRBD2 matches 7 bases. V trimming: 7 bases; J trimming: 8 bases; junction bases outside the gene matches: 5. The CDR3 has 12 residues. CDR1 is MNHNS and CDR2 is SASEGT in the germline V gene. CDR3 sequence reads: CASITLAYEQFF. The CDR3, as DNA: TGTGCCAGCATCACACTAGCGTATGAGCAGTTCTTC.

V usage is TRBV14 and J usage is TRBJ1-1; unclear D gene. Germline CDR1 and CDR2: SGHDN and FVKESK. V was trimmed by 0 bases and J by 5 bases, leaving 7 bases between them. The CDR3 has 13 residues. CDR3 residues: CASSQDRGTEAFF. The CDR3 DNA sequence: TGTGCCAGCAGCCAAGACAGAGGGACTGAAGCTTTCTTT.

This clone was seen a handful of times. This chain uses TRBV6-6 with TRBJ1-4; 8 bases match TRBD1. Germline lookup yields CDR1 MNHNY and CDR2 SVGAGI (reference sequence). V lost 2 bases to trimming and J lost 7 bases; unmatched junction nucleotides: 3. The CDR3 runs 14 residues. CDR3 coding DNA: TGTGCCAGCAGTTACCGGGACAGGATTGAAAAACTGTTTTTT. Protein: CASSYRDRIEKLFF.

This clone has a single count. Here the CDR3 reads CASSIAGGSWETQYF. The CDR3 region has the DNA TGTGCCAGTAGTATAGCGGGCGGGAGCTGGGAGACCCAGTACTTC. The chain employs TRBV19 and TRBJ2-5; 7 bases are shared with TRBD2. This CDR3 has 15 amino acids. V shed 1 base, J shed 5 bases, and the junction held 7 bases outside the gene matches. Germline CDR1 LNHDA, CDR2 SQIVND (reference sequence).

The V call is TRBV11-2, the J call TRBJ1-5; D not resolved. V was shortened by 0 bases and J by 7 bases, with 13 bases between the two germline ends. This CDR3 comprises 15 residues. Germline V gives CDR1 SGHAT, CDR2 FQNNGV. The CDR3 region is CASSLDRGYGQPQHF. CDR3 bases: TGTGCCAGCAGCTTAGATAGAGGGTACGGGCAGCCCCAGCATTTT.

The V gene is TRBV18, the J gene TRBJ2-1, with TRBD2 matching 7 bases. The V gene's germline CDR1 is KGHSH and CDR2 LQKENI. There are 17 residues in the CDR3. The V gene end was trimmed by 6 bases and the J gene end by 7 bases; junction bases not matched to a gene: 18. CDR3 residues: CASSRSTSSGRGNEQFF. For the CDR3, the DNA is TGTGCCAGCTCTCGGAGCACCTCTAGTGGGAGGGGAAATGAGCAGTTCTTC.

The rearrangement joins TRBV9 to TRBJ2-1; maybe TRBD2 (5 bases). V gave up 2 bases and J gave up 1 base, with 10 bases separating them. Germline V gene data show CDR1 as SGDLS and CDR2 as YYNGEE. The CDR3 length is 15 residues. The CDR3 DNA is TGTGCCAGCAGCGTTGATACTAGTTCCTACAATGAGCAGTTCTTC. It yields the protein CASSVDTSSYNEQFF.

The chain has TRBV14 and TRBJ2-7; 13 bases line up with TRBD2. Germline CDR1 and CDR2: SGHDN and FVKESK. V dropped 6 bases and J dropped 6; count of bases not matched to a gene: 20. This CDR3 is built from 19 residues. CDR3 region: CASSSTSGTSGIERVEQYV. In DNA form, the CDR3 reads TGTGCCAGCAGTTCTACTTCCGGGACTAGCGGGATCGAACGGGTCGAGCAGTACGTC.

This chain joins TRBV6-1 and TRBJ2-7, with 8 bases lining up with TRBD1. This CDR3 is built from 14 residues. Trimming took 4 bases from V and 4 from J; bases not matched to a gene: 6. CDR1 MNHNS and CDR2 SASEGT come from the germline V gene. Here the CDR3 reads CASSGTGLFYEQYV. The CDR3 bases are TGTGCCAGCAGTGGGACAGGGTTGTTTTACGAGCAGTACGTC.

V usage is TRBV9 and J usage is TRBJ2-1, with a weak D call TRBD2 (6 bases). CDR1 is SGDLS and CDR2 is YYNGEE in the germline V gene. Trimming cost V 3 bases and J 9 bases, with 13 bases left between them. This CDR3 region has 13 residues. The CDR3 bases are TGTGCCAGCAGCGATGCCCCGGAGGGTGAGCAGTTCTTC. It is translated as CASSDAPEGEQFF.

The CDR3 coding sequence is TGCGCCACTTCGCGGGGGTACAATGAGCAGTTCTTC. As protein: CATSRGYNEQFF. The chain uses TRBV10-1 and TRBJ2-1, with 7 positions matching TRBD2. V lost 10 bases to trimming and J lost 4 bases; unmatched junction nucleotides: 4. The germline V gene has CDR1 WNHNN and CDR2 SYGVQD (reference sequence). There are 12 residues in the CDR3.

This clone has just a few counts. The chain employs TRBV10-3 and TRBJ2-5, with 10 nucleotides matching TRBD1. The germline CDR1 and CDR2 sequences are ENHRY and SYGVKD. The CDR3 has 14 amino acids. The V gene end was trimmed by 6 bases and the J gene end by 2 bases; junction bases not matched to a gene: 3. CDR3 loop: CAIRGTGDQETQYF. DNA of the CDR3: TGTGCCATCAGGGGGACAGGGGATCAAGAGACCCAGTACTTC.

This chain connects TRBV7-6 to TRBJ2-2; tentative D call: TRBD1 (6 bases). Per germline, CDR1 SGHVS and CDR2 FNYEAQ. The CDR3 runs to 17 residues. Trimming cost V 2 bases and J 0 bases, with 13 bases left between them. The CDR3 nucleotides read TGTGCCAGCAGCTTACCTCCAGGGGCGCCGAACACCGGGGAGCTGTTTTTT. Its protein product is CASSLPPGAPNTGELFF. The full variable domain, in which reference TRBV7-6 and TRBJ2-2 provide the parts outside the CDR3, is GAGVSQSPRYKVTKRGQDVALRCDPISGHVSLYWYRQALGQGPEFLTYFNYEAQQDKSGLPNDRFSAERPEGSISTLTIQRTEQRDSAMYRCASSLPPGAPNTGELFFGEGSRLTVL.

This sequence joins TRBV6-1 and TRBJ2-5; the D gene is possibly TRBD1 (7 bases). The V gene lost 4 bases and the J gene lost 5 bases, with 20 bases spanning the gap. The CDR3 has 16 residues. The germline V gene encodes CDR1 MNHNS and CDR2 SASEGT. CDR3 sequence: CASSVTGRSRVETQYF. The DNA of the CDR3 is TGTGCCAGCAGTGTGACAGGGAGGAGCCGTGTGGAGACCCAGTACTTC.

The CDR3 DNA reads as TGTGCCTATAGGGACAGCAACTACGAGCAGTACGTC. It specifies CAYRDSNYEQYV. The chain has TRBV30 and TRBJ2-7; 7 nucleotides align to TRBD1. V gave up 7 bases and J gave up 3 bases; unmatched junction bases: 6. CDR3 length: 12 residues. Germline-derived CDR1 and CDR2 are GTSNPN and SVGIG (reference sequence).

V is TRBV5-1 and J is TRBJ2-7; no definite D call. This CDR3 is 12 amino acids long. Germline CDR1 is SGHRS and CDR2 is YFSETQ. V lost 7 bases, J lost 4 bases, and 12 bases lay in between. Here the CDR3 DNA reads TGCGCCAGCTCCCAAGACTTATACGAGCAGTACTTC. This codes for CASSQDLYEQYF. The whole variable domain, remainder taken from reference TRBV5-1 and TRBJ2-7, is KAGVTQTPRYLIKTRGQQVTLSCSPISGHRSVSWYQQTPGQGLQFLFEYFSETQRNKGNFPGRFSGRQFSNSRSEMNVSTLELGDSALYLCASSQDLYEQYFGPGTRLTVT.

This clone was observed a single time. The chain has TRBV7-6 and TRBJ2-7, with D possibly matching TRBD2 (5 bases). In germline, CDR1 is SGHVS, CDR2 FNYEAQ. This CDR3 region has 15 residues. Trimming left V 5 bases short and J 4 bases short, with 18 bases between. CDR3 nucleotides: TGTGCCAGCAGCCCAGAGGGATATCTACTATACGAGCAGTACTTC. It is translated as CASSPEGYLLYEQYF. Combining the CDR3 with reference TRBV7-6 and TRBJ2-7 gives the whole variable domain GAGVSQSPRYKVTKRGQDVALRCDPISGHVSLYWYRQALGQGPEFLTYFNYEAQQDKSGLPNDRFSAERPEGSISTLTIQRTEQRDSAMYRCASSPEGYLLYEQYFGPGTRLTVT.

A single count supports this clone. The CDR3 nucleotides are TGTGCCAGCAGTGACTTCGGTATGGCCAACGTCCTGACTTTC. Amino acids: CASSDFGMANVLTF. The chain is built from TRBV25-1 and TRBJ2-6; no reliable D call. V lost 3 bases and J 6 bases, leaving 9 bases between the germline ends. The CDR3 sequence is 14 residues long. Germline-derived CDR1 and CDR2 are MGHDK and SYGVNS.